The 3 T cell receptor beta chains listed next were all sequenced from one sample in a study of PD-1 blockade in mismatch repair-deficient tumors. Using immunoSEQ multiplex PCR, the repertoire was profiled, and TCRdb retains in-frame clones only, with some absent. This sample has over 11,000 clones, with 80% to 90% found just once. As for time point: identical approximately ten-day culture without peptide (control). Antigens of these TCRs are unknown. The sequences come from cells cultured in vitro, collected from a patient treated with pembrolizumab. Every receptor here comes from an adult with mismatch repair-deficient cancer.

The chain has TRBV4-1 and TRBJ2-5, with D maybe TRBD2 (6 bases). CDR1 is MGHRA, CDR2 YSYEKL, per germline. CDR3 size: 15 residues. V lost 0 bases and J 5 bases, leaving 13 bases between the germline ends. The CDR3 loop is CASSQEGRGTETQYF. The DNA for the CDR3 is TGCGCCAGCAGCCAAGAGGGGCGGGGCACCGAGACCCAGTACTTC.

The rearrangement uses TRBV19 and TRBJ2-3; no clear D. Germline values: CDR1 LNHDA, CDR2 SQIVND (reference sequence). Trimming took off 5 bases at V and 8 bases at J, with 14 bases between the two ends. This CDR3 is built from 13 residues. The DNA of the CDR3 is TGTGCCAGTAGTCTGGCGTTCCCCTCTACGCAGTATTTT. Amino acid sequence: CASSLAFPSTQYF.

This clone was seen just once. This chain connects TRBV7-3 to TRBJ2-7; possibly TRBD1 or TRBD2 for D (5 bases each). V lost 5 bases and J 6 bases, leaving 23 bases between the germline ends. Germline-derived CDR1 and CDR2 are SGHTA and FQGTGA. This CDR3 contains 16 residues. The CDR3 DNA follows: TGTGCCAGCAGCCCCGGACACTGGGCGGGTTTAGGCGAGCAGTACTTC. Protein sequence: CASSPGHWAGLGEQYF.